A single sample is the source of the 12 T cell receptor beta chains below, sequenced in a study of CD8+ T cells in alopecia areata (dated by TCRdb to the late 2010s). Cells from mouse cutaneous lymph nodes were pooled, stained for CD4, CD8alpha, NKG2D, NKG2ACE and other markers, and then sorted on a BD Influx. The library was generated by the immunoSEQ multiplex PCR assay. To provide template for TCR sequencing, every sample had RNA extracted and reverse transcribed into cDNA. The clones in this table, taken by TCRdb from immuneACCESS, are in-frame only. Not every clone is retained; where verified, under half of the shortfall comes from an unresolved V gene, and the cause of the rest is unknown. The sample features roughly 260,000 clones, and none is a singleton. The ten largest clonotypes hold 1.2% of the sample. Sequencing was performed on CD4+ T cells sorted from a lymph node. These receptors all come from a C3H/HeJ mouse with alopecia areata. For this strain, the MHC haplotype is H2-k.

Only a few counts were recorded for this clone. Genes and germline are mouse. The CDR3 extends 4 residues past the end of the read, so its final part is completed from the germline J gene. The rearrangement links TRBV17 to TRBJ2-7; D unclear. V lost 2 bases, J lost 0 bases, and 14 bases lay in between. Germline V gene data show CDR1 as MNHDT and CDR2 as YYDKIL. The CDR3 spans 16 residues. CDR3 loop: CASSRLFYMSSYEQYF. CDR3 DNA, as far as it was read: TGTGCTAGCAGTAGATTATTCTACATGAGCTCCTAT.

This clone was observed a few times. Gene and germline names: mouse. The CDR3 is cut off 4 residues early in the read; its end comes from the germline J gene. The chain recombines TRBV13-1 with TRBJ2-3; maybe TRBD1 (7 bases). The CDR3 has 14 amino acids. V lost 3 bases, J lost 4 bases, and 12 bases lay in between. Germline lookup yields CDR1 NSHNY and CDR2 SYGAGN. The DNA read from the CDR3 is TGTGCCAGCAGTGGCAGGGGGGATACAGAA. Protein: CASSGRGDTE. From start to end, the CDR3 is CASSGRGDTETLYF.

This clone appeared a few times. Gene and germline names: mouse. The observed sequence ends 4 residues before the CDR3 terminus, with the missing tail filled in from the germline J gene. The rearrangement uses TRBV13-2 and TRBJ2-7; TRBD1 or TRBD2 may be the D gene (5 bases each). CDR3 length equals 15 residues. Germline CDR1 and CDR2: NNHNN and SYGAGS (reference sequence). Trimming pared 0 bases from V and 0 bases from J, leaving 10 bases between. CDR3 sequence reads: CASGDGGRSSYEQYF. Incomplete CDR3 DNA: TGTGCCAGCGGTGATGGGGGGAGGAGCTCCTAT.

This clone occurred a few times. Gene names follow the mouse nomenclature. The DNA ends 4 residues before the CDR3 does, and the rest of the CDR3 is filled in from the germline J gene. The chain employs TRBV13-1 and TRBJ2-1, with D perhaps TRBD2 (6 bases). This CDR3 has 16 amino acids. The V gene's germline CDR1 is NSHNY and CDR2 SYGAGN. Between the trimmed V and J ends, which lost 0 bases and 1 base, there was a span of 11 bases. CDR3: CASSDGPGANYAEQFF. The CDR3 bases that were read are TGTGCCAGCAGTGATGGGCCTGGGGCGAACTATGCT.

Comment on this clone: Germline and genes here are mouse. The read ends 4 residues shy of where the CDR3 ends; the end is completed using the germline J gene. This chain links TRBV13-3 with TRBJ1-2, with no clear D. The CDR3 contains 11 residues. Germline assignment: CDR1 NNHDY and CDR2 SYVADS. Trimming pared 7 bases from V and 0 bases from J, leaving 4 bases between. The CDR3 bases that were read are TGTGCCAGCCCAGCAAACTCC. It specifies CASPANS. Given in full, the CDR3 is CASPANSDYTF.

This clone was counted only a few times. All gene names here are mouse names. The CDR3 goes on 4 residues after the read ends, and that part is filled in from the germline J gene. Within the sample, other DNA sequences also encode this same CDR3. The chain is built from TRBV13-1 and TRBJ2-3; 10 nucleotides align to TRBD1. After removal of 2 bases from V and 1 base from J, the junction contained 7 bases not matched to a gene. From germline, CDR1 is NSHNY and CDR2 SYGAGN. This CDR3 spans 17 amino acids. The CDR3 reads CASSDARDRGGAETLYF. Incomplete CDR3 DNA: TGTGCCAGCAGTGACGCCCGGGACAGGGGTGGTGCAGAA.

In regard to this clone: Mouse gene names and germline throughout. The read terminates 4 residues ahead of where the CDR3 ends, so the germline J gene completes it. The chain has TRBV5 and TRBJ2-1, with D possibly TRBD1 on 6 matching bases. The CDR3 has 14 residues. Germline V gene sequence: CDR1 LGHNA, CDR2 YNLKQL (reference sequence). The CDR3 bases that were read are TGTGCCAGCAGCCGAGAGCCAGGGGACGCT. Amino acids: CASSREPGDA. The full CDR3 protein is CASSREPGDAEQFF.

Note on this clone: The genes are named according to mouse. Read data end 4 residues before the CDR3 end; the end is taken from the germline J gene. The chain links TRBV5 to TRBJ2-5, with TRBD1 as a possible D gene (6 bases). CDR1 is LGHNA, CDR2 YNLKQL, per germline (reference sequence). This CDR3 spans 14 amino acids. The sequenced CDR3 bases are TGTGCCAGCAGCCAAGAGCCAGGGGAAGAC. Protein product: CASSQEPGED. In full, the CDR3 is CASSQEPGEDTQYF.

With respect to this clone: Any gene name here is a mouse gene name. The read falls 4 residues short of the CDR3 end, and the missing part is taken from the germline J gene. The chain has TRBV13-1 and TRBJ2-2, with 10 bases that match TRBD1. CDR3 length: 15 residues. V dropped 2 bases and J dropped 5; count of bases not matched to a gene: 3. CDR1 is NSHNY, CDR2 SYGAGN, per germline. CDR3 DNA (partial): TGTGCCAGCAGTGAGGCGGGACAGGGGACCGGG. Amino acid sequence: CASSEAGQGTG. The CDR3, in full, reads CASSEAGQGTGQLYF.

To note about this clone: Gene names are mouse gene names. The missing CDR3 end, 4 residues past where the read stops, is filled in from the germline J gene. The rearrangement uses TRBV13-2 and TRBJ2-5, with 8 bases aligning to TRBD2. The length of the CDR3 is 15 residues. CDR1 is NNHNN and CDR2 is SYGAGS in the germline V gene (reference sequence). J gave up 3 bases and V 3 bases, and 6 bases lay outside the gene matches. Partial CDR3 DNA: TGTGCCAGCGGTGGGCCCACTGGGGGTCAAGAC. It specifies CASGGPTGGQD. Given in full, the CDR3 is CASGGPTGGQDTQYF.

Note on this clone: Gene labels here are mouse ones. The read falls 4 residues short of the CDR3 end, and the missing part is taken from the germline J gene. The sample has other DNA sequences that encode this CDR3 too. The chain employs TRBV19 and TRBJ1-2; 10 bases are shared with TRBD1. In germline, CDR1 is FNHDT, CDR2 SITEND (reference sequence). This CDR3 region has 14 residues. CDR3 bases read: TGTGCCAGCAGTCGGGACAGGGGACGGTCC. Amino acids: CASSRDRGRS. The entire CDR3 reads CASSRDRGRSDYTF.

This clone was seen a few times. Any gene name here is a mouse gene name. The sequenced fragment ends 4 residues before the CDR3 boundary, so the rest is inferred from the germline J gene. The rearrangement links TRBV17 to TRBJ1-1; a weak D match, TRBD1 (6 bases). Germline V CDR1 and CDR2: MNHDT, YYDKIL. V lost 1 base to trimming and J lost 3 bases, with 12 bases between them. The CDR3 contains 15 residues. The sequenced CDR3 bases are TGTGCTAGCAGTAGAGTTCCAGGGGTGGACACA. Translating it yields CASSRVPGVDT. The CDR3 reads in full as CASSRVPGVDTEVFF.